This T cell receptor (beta chain) appears in the sequencing data of a study of T cells in Graves' hyperthyroidism and ophthalmopathy. TCR beta CDR3 regions were amplified from RNA. HTBI primers were the set used in a first-round RT-PCR of the TCR CDR3. Using its own MiXCR run on the multiplex PCR reads, TCRdb lists one record per CDR3 protein. The sample has hundreds of thousands of distinct CDR3 sequences, 15% to 20% seen once; the top ten hold approximately 16%. This clonotype was counted many times. Exclusion of patients followed from uncontrolled infection, other autoimmune disease, pregnancy or lactation. For the diagnoses, clinical symptoms, serum thyroxine and TRAb, thyroid ultrasound and orbital computed tomography were used. Blood sampling occurred at first hyperthyroidism diagnosis, ahead of any ophthalmopathy symptoms. Fresh 10 ml peripheral blood yielded PBMCs. CDR3 length: 15 amino acids. Germline V gene lookup returns CDR1 KGHSH and CDR2 LQKENI. V shed 1 base and J shed 8 bases, with 12 bases lying between them.

Sequencing was carried out using blood. The receptor was derived from a woman aged 45-65 years with Graves' hyperthyroidism that later progressed to Graves' ophthalmopathy. The V gene is TRBV18, the J gene TRBJ1-6, with D unclear. The CDR3 DNA reads TGTGCCAGCTCACCACAGGACTCCAGGTATTCACCCCTCCACTTT. This translates into CASSPQDSRYSPLHF.